The entry below describes one T cell receptor beta chain. What it binds is not known. The data derive from a study of cytomegalovirus exposure and HLA in healthy donors. Study-level results: While the bulk of TCR sequences proved rare, some public TCRs turned up in many donors. There were about 160 TCR beta chains listed as cytomegalovirus-associated. A later analysis found first-cohort TCR clusters tended to co-occur in the 130 or so validation repertoires.

The donors were in the roughly 130-subject validation cohort; that cohort was separate from the approximately 700-subject first cohort. The V end was cut by 3 bases, the J end by 5 bases, with 8 bases between. CDR1 and CDR2 from the germline V gene are MGHRA and YSYEKL. The length of the CDR3 is 13 residues. Method: immunoSEQ multiplex PCR; TCRdb's copy keeps in-frame clones and lacks some. The data contain under 400,000 clones, 75% to 90% of them singletons. The J gene is TRBJ1-5, the V gene TRBV4-1, with D hard to call. This TCR was recovered from a woman aged 18-30 years in good health and CMV-seronegative. Sequenced input: PBMCs. The CDR3 here is CASSQAAYQPQHF. The CDR3 DNA reads as TGCGCCAGCAGCCAGGCGGCTTATCAGCCCCAGCATTTT.